This entry concerns a single T cell receptor beta chain. Molecular identifiers with 6-nucleotide sample barcodes were added during cDNA synthesis via template switching. From the 5' RACE reads, TCRdb lists one entry per CDR3 protein and no DNA. Reported are some 99,000 distinct CDR3 sequences; the ten largest clones contain around 11%. This sample was included in a study of monozygotic twins with inflammatory bowel disease. The CDR3 is 16 amino acids. The germline CDR1 and CDR2 sequences are SGHVS and FQNEAQ. Sequencing was performed on blood. The clonotype was recovered from a human donor with ulcerative colitis or Crohn's disease, or a healthy co-twin of an affected twin (not recorded which). The rearrangement joins TRBV7-8 to TRBJ1-1; the TCRdb call, TRBD1, lacks DNA for checking. This chain's CDR3 is CASSLRLFQQGTEAFF.